This T cell receptor beta chain was identified in a study of blood T cell repertoires in COVID-19. Whole-study context: The cDNA or gDNA used as material had been derived from T cells, B-cell-depleted T cells, or PBMCs.

In germline, CDR1 is MNHEY, CDR2 SVGAGI. V shed 5 bases and J shed 5 bases, with 15 bases lying between them. The CDR3 sequence is 14 residues long. Assay used: immunoSEQ multiplex PCR; TCRdb lists only in-frame clones, some missing. The sample records about 160,000 clones, roughly four fifths being singletons. The J gene is TRBJ1-1, the V gene TRBV6-5; tentatively, D is TRBD1 (5 bases). The TCR comes from a man aged 55-75 years with active or convalescent COVID-19. Sample: peripheral blood. Here the CDR3 DNA reads TGTGCCAGCAGTACAGCCCAGGGTTGGACTGAAGCTTTCTTT. Protein: CASSTAQGWTEAFF.